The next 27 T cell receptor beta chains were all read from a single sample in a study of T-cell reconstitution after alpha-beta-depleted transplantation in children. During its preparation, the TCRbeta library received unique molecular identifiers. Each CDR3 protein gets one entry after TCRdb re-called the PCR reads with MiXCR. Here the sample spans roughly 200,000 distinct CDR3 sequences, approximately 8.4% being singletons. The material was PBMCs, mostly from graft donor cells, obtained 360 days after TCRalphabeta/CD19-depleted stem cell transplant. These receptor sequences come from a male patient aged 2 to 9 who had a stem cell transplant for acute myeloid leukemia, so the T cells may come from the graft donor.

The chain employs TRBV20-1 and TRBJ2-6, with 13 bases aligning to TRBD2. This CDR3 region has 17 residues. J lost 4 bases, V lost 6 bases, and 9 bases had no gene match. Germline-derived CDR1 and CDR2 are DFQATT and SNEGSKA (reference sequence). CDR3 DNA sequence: TGCAGTGCAACGACTAGCGGGAGGATGATCGGGGCCAACGTCCTGACTTTC. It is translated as CSATTSGRMIGANVLTF.

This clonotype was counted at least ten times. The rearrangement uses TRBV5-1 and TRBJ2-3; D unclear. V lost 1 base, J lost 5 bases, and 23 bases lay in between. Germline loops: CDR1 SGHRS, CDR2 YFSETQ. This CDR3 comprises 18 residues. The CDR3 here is CASSLFKGGMTSRDTQYF. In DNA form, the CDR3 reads TGCGCCAGCAGCTTGTTCAAAGGTGGTATGACAAGTAGAGATACGCAGTATTTT. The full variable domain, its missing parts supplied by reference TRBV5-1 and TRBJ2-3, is KAGVTQTPRYLIKTRGQQVTLSCSPISGHRSVSWYQQTPGQGLQFLFEYFSETQRNKGNFPGRFSGRQFSNSRSEMNVSTLELGDSALYLCASSLFKGGMTSRDTQYFGPGTRLTVL.

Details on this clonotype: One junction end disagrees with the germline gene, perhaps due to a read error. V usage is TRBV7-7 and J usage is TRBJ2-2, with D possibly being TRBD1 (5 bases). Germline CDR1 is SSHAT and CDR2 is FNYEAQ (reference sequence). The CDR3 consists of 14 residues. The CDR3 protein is CASSLQVDTGELFF. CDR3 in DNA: TGTGCTAGCAGCTTACAGGTGGACACCGGGGAGCTGTTTTTT.

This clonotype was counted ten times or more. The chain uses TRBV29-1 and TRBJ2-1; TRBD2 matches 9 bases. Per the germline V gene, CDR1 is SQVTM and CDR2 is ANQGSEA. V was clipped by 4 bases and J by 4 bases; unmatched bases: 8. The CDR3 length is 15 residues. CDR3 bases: TGCAGCGTTGTTAAGGGACTAGCCTCTTACAATGAGCAGTTCTTC. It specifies CSVVKGLASYNEQFF.

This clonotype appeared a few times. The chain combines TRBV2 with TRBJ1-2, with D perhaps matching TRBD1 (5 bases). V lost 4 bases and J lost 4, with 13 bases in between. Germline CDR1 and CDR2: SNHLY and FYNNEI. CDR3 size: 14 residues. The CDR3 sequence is CASSATRVPYGYTF. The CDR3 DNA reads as TGTGCCAGCAGTGCCACCAGGGTCCCCTATGGCTACACCTTC. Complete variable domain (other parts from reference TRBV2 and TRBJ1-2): EPEVTQTPSHQVTQMGQEVILRCVPISNHLYFYWYRQILGQKVEFLVSFYNNEISEKSEIFDDQFSVERPDGSNFTLKIRSTKLEDSAMYFCASSATRVPYGYTFGSGTRLTVV.

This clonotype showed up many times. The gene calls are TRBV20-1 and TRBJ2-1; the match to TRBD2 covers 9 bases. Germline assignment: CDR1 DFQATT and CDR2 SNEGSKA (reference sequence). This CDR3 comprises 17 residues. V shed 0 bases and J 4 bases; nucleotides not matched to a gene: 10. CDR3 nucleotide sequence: TGCAGTGCTAGAGATACACTAGCGGGCAACAGTTACAATGAGCAGTTCTTC. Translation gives CSARDTLAGNSYNEQFF.

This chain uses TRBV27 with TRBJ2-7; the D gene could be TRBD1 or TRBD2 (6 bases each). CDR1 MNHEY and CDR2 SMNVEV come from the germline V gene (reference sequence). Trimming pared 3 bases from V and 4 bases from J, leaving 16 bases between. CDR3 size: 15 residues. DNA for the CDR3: TGTGCCAGCAGTTTTTTGGAGGGGGGATCTTACGAGCAGTACGTC. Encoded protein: CASSFLEGGSYEQYV.

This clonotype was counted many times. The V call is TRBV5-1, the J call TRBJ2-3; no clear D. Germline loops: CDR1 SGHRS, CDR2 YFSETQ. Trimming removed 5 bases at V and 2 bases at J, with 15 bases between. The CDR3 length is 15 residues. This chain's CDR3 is CASREFGQTTDTQYF. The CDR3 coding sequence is TGCGCCAGCAGGGAGTTCGGGCAGACCACAGATACGCAGTATTTT.

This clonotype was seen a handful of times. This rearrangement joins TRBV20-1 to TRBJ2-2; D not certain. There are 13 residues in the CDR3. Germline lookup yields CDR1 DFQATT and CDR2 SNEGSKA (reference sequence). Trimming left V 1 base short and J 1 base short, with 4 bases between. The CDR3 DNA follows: TGCAGTGCTAGAGCCCAGAACACCGGGGAGCTGTTTTTT. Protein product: CSARAQNTGELFF.

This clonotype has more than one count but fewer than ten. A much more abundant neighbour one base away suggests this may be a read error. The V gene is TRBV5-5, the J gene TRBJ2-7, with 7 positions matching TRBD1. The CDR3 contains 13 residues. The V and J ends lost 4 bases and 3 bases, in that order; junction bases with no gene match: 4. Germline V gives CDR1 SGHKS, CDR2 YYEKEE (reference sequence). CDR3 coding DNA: TGTGCCAGCAGCCGGGACAGAGACTACGAGCAGTACTTC. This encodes CASSRDRDYEQYF. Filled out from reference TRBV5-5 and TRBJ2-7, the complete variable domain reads DAGVTQSPTHLIKTRGQQVTLRCSPISGHKSVSWYQQVLGQGPQFIFQYYEKEERGRGNFPDRFSARQFPNYSSELNVNALLLGDSALYLCASSRDRDYEQYFGPGTRLTVT.

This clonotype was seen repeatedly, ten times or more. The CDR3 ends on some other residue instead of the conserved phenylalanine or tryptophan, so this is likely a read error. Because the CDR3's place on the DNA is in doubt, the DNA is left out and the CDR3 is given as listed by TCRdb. This chain's CDR3 is CATSDCSVV. V is TRBV24-1 and J is TRBJ2-3. CDR1 is KGHDR and CDR2 is SFDVKD in the germline V gene. Ends included, the CDR3 has 9 residues.

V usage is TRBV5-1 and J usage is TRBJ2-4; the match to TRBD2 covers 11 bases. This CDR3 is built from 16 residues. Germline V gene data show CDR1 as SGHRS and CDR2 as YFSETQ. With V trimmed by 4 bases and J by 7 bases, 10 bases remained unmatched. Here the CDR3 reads CASSPFSGGAGNIQYF. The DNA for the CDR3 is TGCGCCAGCAGCCCCTTTAGCGGGGGGGCCGGGAACATTCAGTACTTC.

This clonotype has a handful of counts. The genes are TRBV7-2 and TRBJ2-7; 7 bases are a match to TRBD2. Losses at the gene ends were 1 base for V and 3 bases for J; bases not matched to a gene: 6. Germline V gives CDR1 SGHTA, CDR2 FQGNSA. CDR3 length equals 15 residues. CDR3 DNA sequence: TGTGCCAGCAGCTTAGGTGCGGGAGAGTACTACGAGCAGTACTTC. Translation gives CASSLGAGEYYEQYF.

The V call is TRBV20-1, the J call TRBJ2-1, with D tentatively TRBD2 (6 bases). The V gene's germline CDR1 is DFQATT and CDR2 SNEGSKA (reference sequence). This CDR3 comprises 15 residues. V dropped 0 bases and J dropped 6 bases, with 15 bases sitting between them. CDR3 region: CSARDSPGEINEQFF. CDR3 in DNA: TGCAGTGCTAGAGATTCACCGGGAGAGATCAATGAGCAGTTCTTC.

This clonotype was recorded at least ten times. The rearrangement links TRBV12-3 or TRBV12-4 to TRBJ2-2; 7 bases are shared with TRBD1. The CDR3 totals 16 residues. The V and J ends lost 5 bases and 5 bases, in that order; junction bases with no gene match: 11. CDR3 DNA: TGTGCCAGCAGTCACGACAGGGCTCTTCGAACCGGGGAGCTGTTTTTT. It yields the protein CASSHDRALRTGELFF.

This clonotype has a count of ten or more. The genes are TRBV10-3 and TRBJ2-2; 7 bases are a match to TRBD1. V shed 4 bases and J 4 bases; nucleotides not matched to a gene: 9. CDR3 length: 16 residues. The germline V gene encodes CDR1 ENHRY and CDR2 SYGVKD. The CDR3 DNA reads TGTGCCATCAGTGGGAACTCACAGGGGACCACCGGGGAGCTGTTTTTT. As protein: CAISGNSQGTTGELFF.

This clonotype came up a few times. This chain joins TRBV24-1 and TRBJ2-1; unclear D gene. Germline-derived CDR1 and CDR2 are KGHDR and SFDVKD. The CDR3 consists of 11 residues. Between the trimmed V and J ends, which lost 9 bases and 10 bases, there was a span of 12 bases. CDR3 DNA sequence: TGTGCCACCCAATCAGCTGGAGAGCAGTTCTTC. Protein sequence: CATQSAGEQFF.

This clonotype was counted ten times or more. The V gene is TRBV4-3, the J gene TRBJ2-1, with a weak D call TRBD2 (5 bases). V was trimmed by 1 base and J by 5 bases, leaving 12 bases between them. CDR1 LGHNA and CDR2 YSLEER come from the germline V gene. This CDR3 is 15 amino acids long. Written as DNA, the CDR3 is TGCGCCAGCAGCCAAGGGATAGCAGCGGACAATGAGCAGTTCTTC. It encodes CASSQGIAADNEQFF.

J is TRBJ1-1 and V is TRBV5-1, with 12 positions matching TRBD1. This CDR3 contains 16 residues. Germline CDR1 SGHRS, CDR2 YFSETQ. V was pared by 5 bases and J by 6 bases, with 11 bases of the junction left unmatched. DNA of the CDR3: TGCGCCAGCAGTGTCGGGACAGGGGGCAGAAGGGCTGAAGCTTTCTTT. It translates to CASSVGTGGRRAEAFF.

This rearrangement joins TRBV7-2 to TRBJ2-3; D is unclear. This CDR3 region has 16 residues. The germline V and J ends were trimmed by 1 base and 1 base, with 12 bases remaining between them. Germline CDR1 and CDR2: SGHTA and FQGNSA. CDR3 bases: TGTGCCAGCAGCTTAGGGCTTGTAATCCGCACAGATACGCAGTATTTT. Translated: CASSLGLVIRTDTQYF.

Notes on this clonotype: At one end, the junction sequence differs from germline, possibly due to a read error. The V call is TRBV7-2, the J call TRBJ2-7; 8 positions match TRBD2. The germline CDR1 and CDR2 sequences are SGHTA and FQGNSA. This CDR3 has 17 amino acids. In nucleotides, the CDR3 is TGTGCCATCAGCTTAGAGCGAGTTGAGGCGGGGGGCTACGAGCAGTACTTC. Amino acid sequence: CAISLERVEAGGYEQYF. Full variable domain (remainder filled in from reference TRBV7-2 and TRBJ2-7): GAGVSQSPSNKVTEKGKDVELRCDPISGHTALYWYRQSLGQGLEFLIYFQGNSAPDKSGLPSDRFSAERTGGSVSTLTIQRTQQEDSAVYLCAISLERVEAGGYEQYFGPGTRLTVT.

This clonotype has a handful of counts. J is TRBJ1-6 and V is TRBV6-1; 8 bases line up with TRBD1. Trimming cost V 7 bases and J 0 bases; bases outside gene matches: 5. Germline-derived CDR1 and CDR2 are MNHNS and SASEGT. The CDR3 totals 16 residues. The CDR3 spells CASKRTGISYNSPLHF. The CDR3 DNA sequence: TGTGCCAGCAAAAGGACAGGGATCTCCTATAATTCACCCCTCCACTTT.

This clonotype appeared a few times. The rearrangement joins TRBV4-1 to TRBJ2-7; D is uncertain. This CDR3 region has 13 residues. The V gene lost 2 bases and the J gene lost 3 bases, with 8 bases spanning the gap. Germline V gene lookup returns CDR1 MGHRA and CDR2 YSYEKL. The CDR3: CASSQSKGYEQYV. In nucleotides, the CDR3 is TGCGCCAGCAGCCAATCGAAGGGCTACGAGCAGTACGTC.

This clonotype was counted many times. In DNA form, the CDR3 reads TGCAGTGCCCTCGGGAGCGGAGCCCACAATGAGCAGTTCTTC. This gives the protein CSALGSGAHNEQFF. This rearrangement joins TRBV20-1 to TRBJ2-1, with a possible D match to TRBD2 (6 bases). Germline V gene data show CDR1 as DFQATT and CDR2 as SNEGSKA (reference sequence). V lost 6 bases, J lost 5 bases, and 17 bases lay in between. This CDR3 has 14 amino acids.

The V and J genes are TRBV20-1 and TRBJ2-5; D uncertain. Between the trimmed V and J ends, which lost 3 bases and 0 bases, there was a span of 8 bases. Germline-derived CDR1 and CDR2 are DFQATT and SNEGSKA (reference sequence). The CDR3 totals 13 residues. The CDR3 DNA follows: TGCAGTGCTAGCCGGGCTGACCAAGAGACCCAGTACTTC. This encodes CSASRADQETQYF.

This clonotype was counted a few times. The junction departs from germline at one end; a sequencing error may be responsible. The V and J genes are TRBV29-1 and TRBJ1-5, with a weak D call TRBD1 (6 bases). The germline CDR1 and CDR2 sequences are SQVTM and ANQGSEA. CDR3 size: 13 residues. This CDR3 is CSVQDRSNQPQHF. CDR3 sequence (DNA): TGCAGCGTTCAAGACAGGAGCAATCAGCCCCAGCATTTT.

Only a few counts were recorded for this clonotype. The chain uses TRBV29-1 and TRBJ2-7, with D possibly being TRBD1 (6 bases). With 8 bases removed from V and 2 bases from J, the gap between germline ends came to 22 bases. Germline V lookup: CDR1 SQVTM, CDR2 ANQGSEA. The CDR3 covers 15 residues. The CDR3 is CSFTDRTLIAYEQYF. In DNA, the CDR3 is TGCAGCTTTACCGACAGGACGCTAATAGCCTACGAGCAGTACTTC.